Listed here are 26 T cell receptor beta chains from one sample, sequenced in a study of T cell responses to AZD1222 COVID-19 vaccine. TCRdb's table, derived via immunoSEQ multiplex PCR, lists solely in-frame clones and lacks some. The sample has 150,000 or so clones, 93% seen once; the top ten hold around 0.9%. This specimen consisted of peripheral blood, obtained on day 0 of AZD1222 vaccination. These receptors were collected from an adult in good health.

This rearrangement joins TRBV9 to TRBJ2-1, with D perhaps given as TRBD1 or TRBD2 (6 bases each). CDR1 is SGDLS, CDR2 YYNGEE, per germline. Trimming pared 3 bases from V and 0 bases from J, leaving 10 bases between. The CDR3 consists of 15 residues. The CDR3, as DNA: TGTGCCAGCAGCGACGGGGGCCGCTCCTACAATGAGCAGTTCTTC. It encodes CASSDGGRSYNEQFF.

The chain uses TRBV30 and TRBJ1-1; unclear D gene. The germline V gene encodes CDR1 GTSNPN and CDR2 SVGIG (reference sequence). There are 13 residues in the CDR3. The germline V and J ends were trimmed by 0 bases and 5 bases, with 10 bases remaining between them. The CDR3 region is CAWSVLDGTEAFF. CDR3 coding DNA: TGTGCCTGGAGTGTCTTGGATGGAACTGAAGCTTTCTTT.

Note on this clone: The identical CDR3 is also encoded by other nucleotide sequences in the sample. The chain is built from TRBV7-9 and TRBJ2-1; 9 bases agree with TRBD2. This CDR3 is built from 16 residues. V was clipped by 0 bases and J by 4 bases; unmatched bases: 4. CDR1 SEHNR and CDR2 FQNEAQ come from the germline V gene (reference sequence). This CDR3 is CASSLALAGTYNEQFF. The CDR3 DNA reads as TGTGCCAGCAGCTTAGCGCTAGCGGGGACATACAATGAGCAGTTCTTC.

The chain is built from TRBV6-5 and TRBJ2-7, with D unclear. The V end was cut by 0 bases, the J end by 0 bases, with 9 bases between. CDR3 length: 15 residues. Germline CDR1 MNHEY, CDR2 SVGAGI. The CDR3 DNA is TGTGCCAGCAGTTACTCGGGCGGAAGCTCCTACGAGCAGTACTTC. It is translated as CASSYSGGSSYEQYF.

The rearrangement links TRBV19 to TRBJ2-4, with 10 bases lining up with TRBD1. Germline V lookup: CDR1 LNHDA, CDR2 SQIVND (reference sequence). This CDR3 has 15 amino acids. Trimming cost V 3 bases and J 1 base; bases outside gene matches: 0. The CDR3, as DNA: TGTGCCAGTAGTATGGGACAGGGGGCCAAAAACATTCAGTACTTC. It encodes CASSMGQGAKNIQYF.

The V gene is TRBV6-5, the J gene TRBJ1-6; no clear D gene. Trimming left V 0 bases short and J 5 bases short, with 8 bases between. The germline gives CDR1 MNHEY, CDR2 SVGAGI. The CDR3 is 15 amino acids. CDR3 sequence reads: CASSYSKRNNSPLHF. The CDR3 region has the DNA TGTGCCAGCAGTTACTCGAAGAGGAATAATTCACCCCTCCACTTT.

The DNA of the CDR3 is TGTGCCAGAGGGCAGGGGGCGGGGGAAGAGACCCAGTACTTC. This gives the protein CARGQGAGEETQYF. This sequence joins TRBV9 and TRBJ2-5, with D possibly matching TRBD1 (8 bases). The CDR3 is 14 residues long. Deletions cut 8 bases from V and 3 bases from J, with 17 bases between. The V gene's germline CDR1 is SGDLS and CDR2 YYNGEE.

This chain connects TRBV5-1 to TRBJ1-3; a possible D gene is TRBD1 (5 bases). V was clipped by 4 bases and J by 4 bases, with 9 bases between them. Germline lookup yields CDR1 SGHRS and CDR2 YFSETQ. The CDR3 contains 13 residues. Here the CDR3 DNA reads TGCGCCAGCAGCCGGGACGGAGGAAACACCATATATTTT. Translation gives CASSRDGGNTIYF.

V is TRBV7-9 and J is TRBJ1-5; possible D gene TRBD1, 6 bases. Germline assignment: CDR1 SEHNR and CDR2 FQNEAQ (reference sequence). The CDR3 sequence is 14 residues long. The germline V and J ends were trimmed by 5 bases and 0 bases, with 8 bases remaining between them. The CDR3 is CASSAQGSNQPQHF. Written as DNA, the CDR3 is TGTGCCAGCAGCGCACAGGGTAGCAATCAGCCCCAGCATTTT.

V gene TRBV7-9 combines with J gene TRBJ1-2; possible D gene TRBD1, 5 bases. V was clipped by 1 base and J by 7 bases, with 16 bases between them. CDR1 and CDR2 from the germline V gene are SEHNR and FQNEAQ (reference sequence). The CDR3 length is 15 residues. CDR3 coding DNA: TGTGCCAGCAGCTTAGTTGAAGGGGACGGCTCTGGCTACACCTTC. Translation gives CASSLVEGDGSGYTF.

This chain joins TRBV7-8 and TRBJ2-1, with 8 bases that match TRBD2. Looked up from germline, CDR1 is SGHVS and CDR2 is FQNEAQ. The CDR3 sequence is 15 residues long. The V segment lost 3 bases and the J segment 8 bases; nucleotides outside the gene matches: 9. The CDR3 bases are TGTGCCAGCAGCTTTGGACTAGCCCGTGGGGATGAGCAGTTCTTC. Translation gives CASSFGLARGDEQFF.

The chain combines TRBV9 with TRBJ2-2; TRBD1 or TRBD2 may be the D gene (5 bases each). Trimming cost V 8 bases and J 0 bases, with 8 bases left between them. The CDR3 is 13 amino acids. Germline values: CDR1 SGDLS, CDR2 YYNGEE. The CDR3 here is CASEGTNTGELFF. In nucleotides, the CDR3 is TGTGCCAGTGAGGGGACGAACACCGGGGAGCTGTTTTTT.

This rearrangement joins TRBV30 to TRBJ1-1; the match to TRBD1 covers 7 bases. The V segment lost 5 bases and the J segment 0 bases; nucleotides outside the gene matches: 3. This CDR3 region has 13 residues. Germline CDR1 and CDR2: GTSNPN and SVGIG (reference sequence). CDR3 sequence (DNA): TGTGCCTGGCAGGGACAGATGAACACTGAAGCTTTCTTT. Protein product: CAWQGQMNTEAFF.

The V and J genes are TRBV2 and TRBJ2-3, with 9 bases matching TRBD2. Germline V gene data show CDR1 as SNHLY and CDR2 as FYNNEI. This CDR3 has 15 residues. Trimming at V came to 7 bases and at J to 0 bases, leaving 5 bases not matched to a gene. The DNA of the CDR3 is TGTGCCAGCAATGCCGGGACTAGCAGCACAGATACGCAGTATTTT. Its translation is CASNAGTSSTDTQYF. The full variable domain, rest sourced from reference TRBV2 and TRBJ2-3, is EPEVTQTPSHQVTQMGQEVILRCVPISNHLYFYWYRQILGQKVEFLVSFYNNEISEKSEIFDDQFSVERPDGSNFTLKIRSTKLEDSAMYFCASNAGTSSTDTQYFGPGTRLTVL.

This chain connects TRBV7-2 to TRBJ2-1; D possibly corresponds to TRBD2 (5 bases). This CDR3 is built from 17 residues. The V gene lost 0 bases and the J gene lost 4 bases, with 16 bases spanning the gap. CDR1 SGHTA and CDR2 FQGNSA come from the germline V gene. The chain's CDR3 is CASSLAVGDRDYNEQFF. Written as DNA, the CDR3 is TGTGCCAGCAGCTTAGCTGTCGGGGATCGTGATTACAATGAGCAGTTCTTC. Drawing the rest from reference TRBV7-2 and TRBJ2-1, the complete variable domain is GAGVSQSPSNKVTEKGKDVELRCDPISGHTALYWYRQSLGQGLEFLIYFQGNSAPDKSGLPSDRFSAERTGGSVSTLTIQRTQQEDSAVYLCASSLAVGDRDYNEQFFGPGTRLTVL.

This chain uses TRBV7-8 with TRBJ2-5; 9 bases fit TRBD1. The length of the CDR3 is 14 residues. CDR1 is SGHVS, CDR2 FQNEAQ, per germline. V lost 4 bases and J lost 5; bases outside the gene matches: 5. The DNA for the CDR3 is TGTGCCAGCAGCTCCCGACAGGGGGGTGAGACCCAGTACTTC. Protein sequence: CASSSRQGGETQYF. Full variable domain (missing parts from reference TRBV7-8 and TRBJ2-5): GAGVSQSPRYKVAKRGQDVALRCDPISGHVSLFWYQQALGQGPEFLTYFQNEAQLDKSGLPSDRFFAERPEGSVSTLKIQRTQQEDSAVYLCASSSRQGGETQYFGPGTRLLVL.

CDR3 amino acids: CASRRGLTDTQYF. The CDR3, as DNA: TGTGCCAGCAGGCGGGGGCTCACAGATACGCAGTATTTT. The chain carries TRBV6-5 and TRBJ2-3; TRBD2 might be the D (7 bases). This CDR3 has 13 amino acids. The ends were cut back, 6 bases at V and 2 bases at J, with 9 bases in the middle. Germline V CDR1 and CDR2: MNHEY, SVGAGI.

This clone was detected only a few times. V gene TRBV9 combines with J gene TRBJ1-1; D not certain. This CDR3 has 14 residues. V was trimmed by 0 bases and J by 2 bases, leaving 8 bases between them. Germline V gene lookup returns CDR1 SGDLS and CDR2 YYNGEE. The CDR3 here is CASSVAPGNTEAFF. The DNA of the CDR3 is TGTGCCAGCAGCGTAGCCCCGGGAAACACTGAAGCTTTCTTT.

The chain has TRBV30 and TRBJ2-3, with D unresolved. Trimming left V 0 bases short and J 4 bases short, with 5 bases between. This CDR3 is built from 12 residues. Germline values: CDR1 GTSNPN, CDR2 SVGIG (reference sequence). The CDR3 protein is CAWSVGADTQYF. The CDR3 DNA follows: TGTGCCTGGAGTGTTGGGGCAGATACGCAGTATTTT.

The V gene is TRBV20-1, the J gene TRBJ1-2; D ambiguous. Germline-derived CDR1 and CDR2 are DFQATT and SNEGSKA (reference sequence). With 0 bases removed from V and 10 bases from J, the gap between germline ends came to 9 bases. The CDR3 is 11 residues long. Here the CDR3 reads CSARDETFYTF. CDR3 coding DNA: TGCAGTGCTAGAGATGAAACTTTCTACACCTTC.

The J gene is TRBJ1-1, the V gene TRBV6-5; tentatively, D is TRBD1 (5 bases). Trimming shortened V by 4 bases and J by 4 bases, and 16 bases separated the two germline ends. CDR1 and CDR2 from the germline V gene are MNHEY and SVGAGI. This CDR3 contains 15 residues. The CDR3: CASSSYVGQITEAFF. The DNA for the CDR3 is TGTGCCAGCAGTTCGTATGTGGGGCAGATCACTGAAGCTTTCTTT.

The chain is built from TRBV6-5 and TRBJ1-3; D unresolved. V was pared by 9 bases and J by 4 bases, with 19 bases between. The CDR3 sequence is 15 residues long. CDR1 is MNHEY and CDR2 is SVGAGI in the germline V gene. CDR3 coding DNA: TGTGCCAGTAGCCACGACCGCACGGGGGGAAACACCATATATTTT. It codes for CASSHDRTGGNTIYF.

V and J are TRBV3-1 (or the pseudogene TRBV3-2) and TRBJ1-2, with 10 nucleotides matching TRBD1. CDR3 size: 15 residues. Germline CDR1 is LGHDT and CDR2 is YNNKEL (reference sequence). V lost 4 bases and J lost 6; bases outside the gene matches: 8. The DNA for the CDR3 is TGTGCCAGCAGCCCCCGGGACAGGGGCTTCCATGGCTACACCTTC. It yields the protein CASSPRDRGFHGYTF.

The chain recombines TRBV9 with TRBJ2-5, with TRBD1 matching over 7 bases. This CDR3 has 15 residues. Trimming removed 0 bases from V and 3 bases from J; junction bases left unmatched: 5. Germline values: CDR1 SGDLS, CDR2 YYNGEE. The CDR3 DNA reads as TGTGCCAGCAGCGTAGTAGGAACAGGGGAAGAGACCCAGTACTTC. Amino acid sequence: CASSVVGTGEETQYF.

This sequence joins TRBV7-8 and TRBJ1-3; perhaps TRBD1 as D (5 bases). The CDR3 runs to 17 residues. Germline V gives CDR1 SGHVS, CDR2 FQNEAQ. Trimming pared 5 bases from V and 0 bases from J, leaving 17 bases between. CDR3 coding DNA: TGTGCCAGCAGCCCCCGGCGTAGGACATCCTCTGGAAACACCATATATTTT. Translating gives CASSPRRRTSSGNTIYF.

The chain carries TRBV4-2 and TRBJ2-1, with 7 bases fitting TRBD2. Unmatched junction bases numbered 7, after V lost 6 bases and J lost 5 bases. Looked up from germline, CDR1 is LGHNA and CDR2 is YNFKEQ. The CDR3 is made up of 14 amino acids. CDR3 DNA: TGTGCCAGCAGGCGGGGGTCCCTCGACAATGAGCAGTTCTTC. Protein sequence: CASRRGSLDNEQFF.